This is a list of T cell receptor beta chains from one sample in a study of CD8 T cells in ankylosing spondylitis. From the 5' RACE reads, TCRdb called clonotypes with MiXCR, one entry per CDR3 protein. The table records around 210,000 distinct CDR3 sequences, less than 9.5% of them present only once. Material for sequencing was blood, either unsorted or a sorted T cell fraction (not recorded which). The receptor source for this set is a female donor with ankylosing spondylitis or in good health (not recorded which). Both conserved end residues are part of each CDR3. Fields, in order: V gene, D gene, J gene, CDR3 protein. A D gene is named only where the DNA matches it firmly.

TRBV2	.	TRBJ2-1	CASTPEGTSRFF
TRBV5-6	.	TRBJ2-7	CASSMRRSTLLYGWEQYF
TRBV25-1	.	TRBJ1-5	CASSGQGFEPQHF
TRBV29-1	TRBD2	TRBJ2-2	CSVTPRLAANTGELFF
TRBV30	TRBD1	TRBJ2-7	CAWSPGGSSEQYF
TRBV4-1	.	TRBJ1-6	CASSQPVGPPLHF
TRBV4-3	TRBD1	TRBJ2-1	CASSQGTGTYNEQFF
TRBV13	TRBD2	TRBJ2-6	CASSLGARLAEKSSGANVLTF
TRBV7-2	.	TRBJ2-4	CASSSSRIAKNIQYF
TRBV6-2/TRBV6-3	.	TRBJ2-7	CASSYSGSVAYEQYF
TRBV10-2	TRBD2	TRBJ2-3	CASSASRLGEGDTQYF
TRBV18	.	TRBJ1-5	CASSPDGGSNQPQHF
TRBV5-1	TRBD1	TRBJ2-5	CASSSGQGRETQYF
TRBV6-2/TRBV6-3	.	TRBJ2-7	CASSYSRLGQSPQYF
TRBV7-2	TRBD1	TRBJ1-1	CASSGGQGMNTEAFF
TRBV7-2	TRBD2	TRBJ2-3	CASSLVFSRGSTDTQYF
TRBV5-1	.	TRBJ2-1	CASSFSGGGEQFF
TRBV5-1	.	TRBJ2-2	CASSWGSAGELFF
TRBV2	TRBD1	TRBJ2-7	CASTQGQGYEQYF
TRBV5-1	.	TRBJ2-7	CASSLGHLSYEQYF
TRBV7-2	TRBD2	TRBJ2-2	CASSPSGMNTGELFF
TRBV3-1	TRBD2	TRBJ2-1	CASSPRTSGSWGEQFF
TRBV7-9	TRBD1	TRBJ2-1	CASSAWTGNNEQFF
TRBV9	.	TRBJ2-2	CASSVTLNTGELFF
TRBV6-1	TRBD1	TRBJ1-2	CASRDRGVNYGYTF
TRBV20-1	TRBD2	TRBJ2-2	CSARVGGDTGELFF
TRBV28	.	TRBJ2-7	CASSLGSRRYEQYF
TRBV5-1	.	TRBJ2-5	CASSVSSETQYF
TRBV6-1	TRBD1	TRBJ2-1	CASSEPGQGINEQFF
TRBV12-3/TRBV12-4	TRBD1	TRBJ1-6	CASSRTGYSPLHF
TRBV5-6	.	TRBJ1-6	CASSLANEGSPLHF
TRBV7-9	TRBD1	TRBJ2-1	CASSYVPGQSSYNEQFF
TRBV5-5	TRBD2	TRBJ2-1	CASSSLPGTREYNEQFF
TRBV28	.	TRBJ1-1	CASTSPGTEAFF
TRBV27	TRBD1	TRBJ1-2	CASSVRQGYGYTF
TRBV12-3/TRBV12-4	.	TRBJ2-2	CASSLIGPNTGELFF
TRBV11-2	.	TRBJ2-2	CATHSRGAHTGELFF
TRBV20-1	.	TRBJ1-1	CSALRRSNTEAFF
TRBV20-1	TRBD1	TRBJ2-5	CSAPTGWSQETQYF
TRBV7-2	.	TRBJ2-7	CASSLTGDFYEQYF
TRBV6-5	TRBD1	TRBJ1-2	CASSWGQGENGYTF